The 22 T cell receptor beta chains given below trace back to one sample, sequenced in a study of blood T cell repertoires in COVID-19. Profiling relied on immunoSEQ multiplex PCR, and the TCRdb table lists in-frame clones only, not all of them. The profile shows about 180,000 clones, 70% to 90% of them singletons. Sample: peripheral blood. Receptors were obtained from a man aged 18 to 30 who had recovered from COVID-19.

CDR3 region: CASSGRGQLNTGELFF. The CDR3 coding sequence is TGCGCCAGCAGCGGACGGGGACAGCTGAACACCGGGGAGCTGTTTTTT. V and J are TRBV5-1 and TRBJ2-2, with 7 bases fitting TRBD1. The CDR3 spans 16 residues. V gave up 4 bases and J gave up 1 base; unmatched junction bases: 7. The germline gives CDR1 SGHRS, CDR2 YFSETQ.

This clone was recorded only once. J is TRBJ2-2 and V is TRBV9, with TRBD2 matching 11 bases. V lost 1 base, J lost 3 bases, and 11 bases stayed unmatched. The CDR3 is 19 amino acids. Germline assignment: CDR1 SGDLS and CDR2 YYNGEE. CDR3: CASSVYILAGGKHTGELFF. The DNA of the CDR3 is TGTGCCAGCAGCGTATACATCTTAGCGGGAGGGAAGCACACCGGGGAGCTGTTTTTT.

J is TRBJ2-2 and V is TRBV7-9; 10 bases are shared with TRBD2. Germline CDR1 reads SEHNR; CDR2 reads FQNEAQ (reference sequence). V lost 5 bases, J lost 5 bases, and 8 bases stayed unmatched. This CDR3 has 16 residues. CDR3 amino acids: CASSPTSGIGTGELFF. In DNA, the CDR3 is TGTGCCAGCAGCCCCACTAGCGGGATTGGAACCGGGGAGCTGTTTTTT.

The J gene is TRBJ2-3, the V gene TRBV10-3; D not resolved. The CDR3 consists of 13 residues. Trimming pared 2 bases from V and 7 bases from J, leaving 10 bases between. Per the germline V gene, CDR1 is ENHRY and CDR2 is SYGVKD. The CDR3 loop is CAISEPDSNTQYF. The CDR3 coding sequence is TGTGCCATCAGTGAGCCAGACTCGAATACGCAGTATTTT.

This chain connects TRBV18 to TRBJ2-5; D gene ambiguous. V lost 1 base to trimming and J lost 4 bases, with 10 bases between them. CDR1 and CDR2 from the germline V gene are KGHSH and LQKENI. The length of the CDR3 is 14 residues. CDR3 amino acids: CASSPRDIPETQYF. CDR3 sequence (DNA): TGTGCCAGCTCACCACGAGACATTCCAGAGACCCAGTACTTC.

V is TRBV11-2 and J is TRBJ2-7; 7 positions agree with TRBD1. V gave up 5 bases and J gave up 0 bases; unmatched junction bases: 7. This CDR3 region has 15 residues. CDR1 SGHAT and CDR2 FQNNGV come from the germline V gene. CDR3: CASSQPGQRSYEQYF. CDR3 DNA: TGTGCCAGCAGCCAACCGGGACAGCGCTCCTACGAGCAGTACTTC.

This clone has a handful of counts. The gene calls are TRBV18 and TRBJ2-1, with 13 bases fitting TRBD2. The CDR3 loop spans 17 amino acids. V lost 7 bases, J lost 4 bases, and 10 bases stayed unmatched. CDR1 and CDR2 from the germline V gene are KGHSH and LQKENI. This CDR3 is CASCGLAGVLGYNEQFF. CDR3 DNA: TGTGCCAGCTGTGGACTAGCGGGAGTTTTAGGTTACAATGAGCAGTTCTTC. The whole variable domain, filled in from reference TRBV18 and TRBJ2-1, reads NAGVMQNPRHLVRRRGQEARLRCSPMKGHSHVYWYRQLPEEGLKFMVYLQKENIIDESGMPKERFSAEFPKEGPSILRIQQVVRGDSAAYFCASCGLAGVLGYNEQFFGPGTRLTVL.

This clone was seen only once. This sequence joins TRBV7-2 and TRBJ1-5, with D hard to call. The CDR3 runs to 16 residues. V lost 1 base, J lost 0 bases, and 10 bases lay in between. Per the germline V gene, CDR1 is SGHTA and CDR2 is FQGNSA. CDR3 in DNA: TGTGCCAGCAGCTTAGGGGCAGTCTATAGCAATCAGCCCCAGCATTTT. Its protein is CASSLGAVYSNQPQHF.

V gene TRBV2 combines with J gene TRBJ1-6; unclear D gene. V lost 3 bases and J lost 0, with 15 bases in between. There are 18 residues in the CDR3. In germline, CDR1 is SNHLY, CDR2 FYNNEI. The CDR3 nucleotides read TGTGCCAGCAGTGACGCGACGGCGACTAGCTCCTATAATTCACCCCTCCACTTT. Translating it yields CASSDATATSSYNSPLHF.

The chain is built from TRBV7-3 and TRBJ2-7; the match to TRBD1 covers 7 bases. The CDR3 totals 15 residues. Germline CDR1 and CDR2: SGHTA and FQGTGA. The V and J ends lost 0 bases and 2 bases, in that order; junction bases with no gene match: 4. CDR3 protein: CASSLTATGPYEQYF. CDR3 sequence (DNA): TGTGCCAGCAGCTTAACCGCGACAGGGCCCTACGAGCAGTACTTC.

This clone has more than one count but fewer than ten. The chain uses TRBV29-1 and TRBJ2-1; 9 bases match TRBD1. CDR1 and CDR2 (germline): SQVTM, ANQGSEA. The CDR3 is 18 residues long. The junction had 21 bases not matched to a gene; V was cut back by 3 bases and J by 9 bases. Here the CDR3 DNA reads TGCAGCGTTGACCCCGGGACAGGGATGACTATGGCATACGGTGAGCAGTTCTTC. Protein sequence: CSVDPGTGMTMAYGEQFF.

V and J are TRBV11-3 and TRBJ2-2; tentative D call: TRBD2 (5 bases). The length of the CDR3 is 15 residues. Deletions cut 5 bases from V and 6 bases from J, with 16 bases between. Germline V lookup: CDR1 SGHNT, CDR2 YENEEA. This CDR3 is CASSPGTQWSGELFF. In DNA, the CDR3 is TGTGCCAGCAGCCCGGGAACCCAGTGGTCCGGGGAGCTGTTTTTT.

The chain links TRBV20-1 to TRBJ2-5, with TRBD2 matching over 8 bases. Germline V gene lookup returns CDR1 DFQATT and CDR2 SNEGSKA (reference sequence). V gave up 3 bases and J gave up 1 base; unmatched junction bases: 7. The CDR3 runs 15 residues. In DNA form, the CDR3 reads TGCAGTGCTAGTAGAGCGGGAGTAATCCAAGAGACCCAGTACTTC. This translates into CSASRAGVIQETQYF.

The table lists this clone with a count of one. The chain has TRBV6-5 and TRBJ2-7; D perhaps matches TRBD1 (6 bases). The CDR3 runs to 15 residues. Trimming took off 5 bases at V and 3 bases at J, with 17 bases between the two ends. Germline values: CDR1 MNHEY, CDR2 SVGAGI. CDR3 in amino acids: CASSRAPGTIYEQYF. In DNA form, the CDR3 reads TGTGCCAGCAGTCGTGCTCCCGGGACAATCTACGAGCAGTACTTC.

V and J are TRBV29-1 and TRBJ2-3; D may be TRBD2 (6 bases). Trimming removed 1 base from V and 0 bases from J, with 11 bases in between. The CDR3 runs 15 residues. Per the germline V gene, CDR1 is SQVTM and CDR2 is ANQGSEA. CDR3 DNA: TGCAGCGTTGAAGTAGCGGCAACTAGCACAGATACGCAGTATTTT. It codes for CSVEVAATSTDTQYF.

The rearrangement uses TRBV6-6 and TRBJ2-1; 10 nucleotides match TRBD2. Germline V gene sequence: CDR1 MNHNY, CDR2 SVGAGI (reference sequence). CDR3 length equals 18 residues. The junction had 11 bases not matched to a gene; V was cut back by 5 bases and J by 1 base. In DNA, the CDR3 is TGTGCCAGCAGTCCCGTTAATCTAGCGGGAGTATCCTACAATGAGCAGTTCTTC. It codes for CASSPVNLAGVSYNEQFF.

The chain couples TRBV5-4 to TRBJ1-4; D might be TRBD1 (6 bases). Germline assignment: CDR1 SGHNT and CDR2 YYREEE (reference sequence). V lost 3 bases, J lost 0 bases, and 6 bases lay in between. The CDR3 runs 14 residues. CDR3 residues: CASSSGATNEKLFF. CDR3 nucleotide sequence: TGTGCCAGCAGCTCAGGGGCAACTAATGAAAAACTGTTTTTT.

Here the CDR3 DNA reads TGTGCCGTCGCCCAGGAAAGCTCCTACGAGCAGTACTTC. Its protein is CAVAQESSYEQYF. The V and J genes are TRBV6-5 and TRBJ2-7, with D unresolved. Trimming left V 11 bases short and J 0 bases short, with 14 bases between. CDR3 length: 13 residues. Germline CDR1 reads MNHEY; CDR2 reads SVGAGI.

This clone was seen once. The chain is built from TRBV7-8 and TRBJ2-1; TRBD2 is a possible D gene (6 bases). Germline lookup yields CDR1 SGHVS and CDR2 FQNEAQ. The germline V and J ends were trimmed by 5 bases and 5 bases, with 7 bases remaining between them. The CDR3 sequence is 12 residues long. The CDR3 reads CASSRLDNEQFF. For the CDR3, the DNA is TGTGCCAGCAGCCGACTAGACAATGAGCAGTTCTTC.

This clone has only one observation. The rearrangement uses TRBV6-5 and TRBJ2-1; weak D call: TRBD1 (6 bases). V was clipped by 6 bases and J by 7 bases, with 10 bases between them. CDR1 and CDR2 (germline): MNHEY, SVGAGI. The CDR3 has 12 residues. The CDR3, as DNA: TGTGCCAGCAGCCTCACAGGGAATGAGCAGTTCTTC. Protein: CASSLTGNEQFF.

The chain employs TRBV27 and TRBJ2-7; 8 bases align to TRBD2. The CDR3 contains 16 residues. Germline CDR1 is MNHEY and CDR2 is SMNVEV (reference sequence). Trimming at V came to 4 bases and at J to 0 bases, leaving 8 bases not matched to a gene. The DNA of the CDR3 is TGTGCCAGCAGTTCGGGAGGGGAGCGGATCTCCTACGAGCAGTACTTC. Translating it yields CASSSGGERISYEQYF.

The chain couples TRBV6-2 or TRBV6-3 to TRBJ1-1; 8 bases map to TRBD1. The CDR3 sequence is 15 residues long. J lost 5 bases, V lost 2 bases, and 7 bases had no gene match. Germline CDR1 MNHEY, CDR2 SVGEGT. CDR3 amino acids: CASSYPGRGLTEAFF. In nucleotides, the CDR3 is TGTGCCAGCAGTTACCCCGGCAGGGGGCTGACTGAAGCTTTCTTT.